This T cell receptor (beta chain) was documented in a study of blood T cell repertoires in COVID-19. Profiling relied on immunoSEQ multiplex PCR, and the TCRdb table lists in-frame clones only, not all of them. The data show 160,000 or so clones, 80% seen once. Germline V CDR1 and CDR2: SNHLY, FYNNEI. CDR3 length: 15 residues. Deletions cut 5 bases from V and 1 base from J, with 14 bases between. Source material: peripheral blood. The chain carries TRBV2 and TRBJ2-5; maybe TRBD1 (6 bases). The receptor was isolated from a man aged 60 to 69 with acute or convalescent COVID-19. The DNA of the CDR3 is TGTGCCAGCAGTTGGACAGAAAATCCCCAAGAGACCCAGTACTTC. Its protein is CASSWTENPQETQYF.